The text below deals with one T cell receptor beta chain. What it binds is not known. At the DNA level, this CDR3 is encoded by other sequences in the same sample as well. It was with 60 Vbeta and 13 Jbeta primers that the PCR ran. The assay was immunoSEQ multiplex PCR, and TCRdb's table has in-frame clones only and misses some. The top ten hold nearly 9.5% of the sample, which has around 120,000 clones, more than 70% seen once. This entry comes from a study of cytomegalovirus exposure and HLA in healthy donors. Broader study findings: TCR beta V- and J-gene trimming, according to a later analysis, was linked to a missense DCLRE1C variant.

The TCR sequence derives from a woman aged 45-59 years in good health and CMV-seropositive. Source material: PBMCs.

Here the CDR3 reads CASSSSSYEQYF. The DNA of the CDR3 is TGTGCCAGCAGCTCTAGTTCTTACGAGCAGTACTTC. V gene TRBV7-2 combines with J gene TRBJ2-7; D not resolved. Germline V gene sequence: CDR1 SGHTA, CDR2 FQGNSA. CDR3 length equals 12 residues. V lost 4 bases to trimming and J lost 4 bases, with 8 bases between them.